The present entry profiles one TCR beta chain with its context. Its antigen is unknown. This entry belongs to a study of naive and memory T cell subsets. General study results and limits: Especially in CD8 cells, naive repertoires contained a few larger clonotypes, possibly CD45RA-re-expressing memory cells. Findings for naive and memory subsets could not be checked against ground truth.

The beta constant-region primer was an equimolar mix of two oligonucleotides covering TRBC1 and TRBC2. An oligonucleotide with the SP2 primer and a 12-nucleotide UMI was ligated to the cDNA 3' end. Four rounds of PCR amplified the ligated cDNA using nested alpha and beta constant-region primers plus SP2. MiXCR, applied by TCRdb to the UMI-ligation and nested PCR reads, yields one record per CDR3 protein. In the table there are 130,000 to 150,000 distinct CDR3 sequences, 15% to 20% of which are singletons. Trimming left V 2 bases short and J 6 bases short, with 2 bases between. This CDR3 contains 10 residues. The germline gives CDR1 SGHDT, CDR2 YYEEEE.

The specimen was naive CD4+ T cells from blood. The chain joins TRBV5-6 to TRBJ1-2; D ambiguous. This receptor was taken from a human donor in good health. CDR3 residues: CASSFDGYTF. CDR3 bases: TGTGCCAGCAGCTTCGATGGCTACACCTTC.